The rows below give T cell receptor beta chains drawn from one sample of a study of CD8 T cells in Susac syndrome. TCRdb re-derived calls from the immunoSEQ multiplex PCR reads in MiXCR, one entry per CDR3 protein. Found here are 250,000 to 350,000 distinct CDR3 sequences, about 91% of them singletons; the top ten hold about 0.07%. Source material: CD4+ T cells from PBMCs. These receptors originate from a human donor with multiple sclerosis. Both conserved end residues are part of each CDR3. A D gene is named only where the DNA matches it firmly. Part of the rows lack a size; the others show once, few, many or a class for expanded clones.

CDR3nt | CDR3aa | j_gene | abundance | len | v_gene | d_gene
TGTGCCAGCAGCTTAGCTTCGGCAGGCCCCCAAGAGACCCAGTACTTC | CASSLASAGPQETQYF | TRBJ2-5 | few | 16 | TRBV7-2 | .
TGTGCCAGCAGCTTAGGAACGATAAGGTCCTACGAGCAGTACTTC | CASSLGTIRSYEQYF | TRBJ2-7 | . | 15 | TRBV7-8 | .
TGTGCCAGCAGCCCAATTCCCCGGGACCCCCTGCCCCACAATGAGCAGTTCTTC | CASSPIPRDPLPHNEQFF | TRBJ2-1 | once | 18 | TRBV6-2/TRBV6-3 | .
TGTGCCAGCAGTTTTAGACAGGGGGCAGGGGAGCAGTACTTC | CASSFRQGAGEQYF | TRBJ2-7 | . | 14 | TRBV27 | TRBD1
TGCAGCGTTAAAAGGGGGATGGCCGGGGAGCTGTTTTTT | CSVKRGMAGELFF | TRBJ2-2 | . | 13 | TRBV29-1 | .
TGCAGTGCTAGAGGGGTAGGCGGCGGTAGAGAGACCCAGTACTTC | CSARGVGGGRETQYF | TRBJ2-5 | . | 15 | TRBV20-1 | .
TGTGCCTGGAGTCCGGGACTAGCGGGGGGAGAGACCCAGTACTTC | CAWSPGLAGGETQYF | TRBJ2-5 | . | 15 | TRBV30 | TRBD2
TGTGCCAGCAGTGAGGGGAGTACTCGTCGGAACACTGAAGCTTTCTTT | CASSEGSTRRNTEAFF | TRBJ1-1 | . | 16 | TRBV2 | .
TGTGCCAGCAGCAAAGGACAGGCTGAGGATGGCTACACCTTC | CASSKGQAEDGYTF | TRBJ1-2 | . | 14 | TRBV7-9 | TRBD1
TGCGCCAGCAGTGAGGACAGGGTCTCTGAAGCTTTCTTT | CASSEDRVSEAFF | TRBJ1-1 | . | 13 | TRBV5-1 | TRBD1
TGTGCCAGGAACGACAGGCGGTTAGGTCAGTACGAGCAGTACTTC | CARNDRRLGQYEQYF | TRBJ2-7 | . | 15 | TRBV2 | .
TGTGCCAGCAGGAATAACAGGGGTGGCTTCTATGGCTACACCTTC | CASRNNRGGFYGYTF | TRBJ1-2 | . | 15 | TRBV2 | TRBD1
TGTGCTAGCAGCTTAGGGTCTAGCGGGGGACAAGAGACCCAGTACTTC | CASSLGSSGGQETQYF | TRBJ2-5 | . | 16 | TRBV7-7 | TRBD2
TGTGCCAGCAGTTCGGCCGGGACAGCGGAGACCCAGTACTTC | CASSSAGTAETQYF | TRBJ2-5 | once | 14 | TRBV12-3/TRBV12-4 | TRBD1
TGCGCCAGCAGCTTGGATTCTCTAGCTACTAGCTACACAGATACGCAGTATTTT | CASSLDSLATSYTDTQYF | TRBJ2-3 | . | 18 | TRBV5-1 | .
TGTGCCAGCAGCGTATCGAAGGGGGGGGTAAACAATGAGCAGTTCTTC | CASSVSKGGVNNEQFF | TRBJ2-1 | . | 16 | TRBV9 | .
TGTGCCAGCAGCGCGGGACTAGCGGGAGGCGAGCAGTACTTC | CASSAGLAGGEQYF | TRBJ2-7 | . | 14 | TRBV9 | TRBD2
TGCAGCGTTGAGGGGCCCGAGACATCCTACGAGCAGTACTTC | CSVEGPETSYEQYF | TRBJ2-7 | few | 14 | TRBV29-1 | .
TGCAGCGTTGAAACAGGGCTCAACGAGCAGTACTTC | CSVETGLNEQYF | TRBJ2-7 | once | 12 | TRBV29-1 | .
TGTGCCAGCAGCTTGGACTATGGCTCCTACAATGAGCAGTTCTTC | CASSLDYGSYNEQFF | TRBJ2-1 | . | 15 | TRBV5-4 | .
TGTGCCATCAGTGAGTCTGAGGTTGGAGAAGGGGAGACCCAGTACTTC | CAISESEVGEGETQYF | TRBJ2-5 | . | 16 | TRBV10-3 | .
TGTGCCAGCAGTAACGGGGGGATAGCCAAAAACATTCAGTACTTC | CASSNGGIAKNIQYF | TRBJ2-4 | . | 15 | TRBV6-5 | TRBD2
TGTGCCAGCAGCCCTGCGGGCGGGGCTCCCTACGAGCAGTACTTC | CASSPAGGAPYEQYF | TRBJ2-7 | . | 15 | TRBV5-6 | .
TGCGCCAGCAGCCCCTCTAGGGCCCGGACCAATCAGCCCCAGCATTTT | CASSPSRARTNQPQHF | TRBJ1-5 | . | 16 | TRBV4-1 | .
TGCGCCAGCAGCCGGACGCTTGACAGGGGAAATGAAGCTTTCTTT | CASSRTLDRGNEAFF | TRBJ1-1 | . | 15 | TRBV5-1 | TRBD1
TGTGCCAGCAGTCCTTCGGTCAATCAGCCCCAGCATTTT | CASSPSVNQPQHF | TRBJ1-5 | . | 13 | TRBV12-3/TRBV12-4 | .
TGCAGCGCGGTAGGGGATGGCTCTGGGGCCAACGTCCTGACTTTC | CSAVGDGSGANVLTF | TRBJ2-6 | . | 15 | TRBV29-1 | .
TGTGCCAGCAGCCAAGGGGGGGACAGGGGTGCCAATGAGCAGTTCTTC | CASSQGGDRGANEQFF | TRBJ2-1 | . | 16 | TRBV4-2 | TRBD1
TGTGCCAGCAGCCTATCTACGATTAGAGGACATCCCGCAGATACGCAGTATTTT | CASSLSTIRGHPADTQYF | TRBJ2-3 | . | 18 | TRBV7-9 | .